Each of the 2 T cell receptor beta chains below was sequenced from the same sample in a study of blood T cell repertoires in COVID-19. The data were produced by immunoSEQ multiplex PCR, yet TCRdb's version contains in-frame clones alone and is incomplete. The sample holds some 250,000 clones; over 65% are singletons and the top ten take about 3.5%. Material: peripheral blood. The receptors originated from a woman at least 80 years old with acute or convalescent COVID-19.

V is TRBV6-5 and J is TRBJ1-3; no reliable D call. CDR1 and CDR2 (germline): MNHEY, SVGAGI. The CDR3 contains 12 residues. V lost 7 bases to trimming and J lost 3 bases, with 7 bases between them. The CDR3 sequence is CASMGYGNTIYF. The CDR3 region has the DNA TGTGCCAGCATGGGCTATGGAAACACCATATATTTT.

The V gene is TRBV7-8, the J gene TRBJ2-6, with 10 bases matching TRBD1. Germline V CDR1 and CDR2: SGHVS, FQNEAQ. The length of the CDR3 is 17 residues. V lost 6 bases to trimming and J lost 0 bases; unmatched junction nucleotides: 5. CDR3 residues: CASSVGQGVSGANVLTF. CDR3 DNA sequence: TGTGCCAGCAGTGTCGGACAGGGGGTCTCTGGGGCCAACGTCCTGACTTTC.